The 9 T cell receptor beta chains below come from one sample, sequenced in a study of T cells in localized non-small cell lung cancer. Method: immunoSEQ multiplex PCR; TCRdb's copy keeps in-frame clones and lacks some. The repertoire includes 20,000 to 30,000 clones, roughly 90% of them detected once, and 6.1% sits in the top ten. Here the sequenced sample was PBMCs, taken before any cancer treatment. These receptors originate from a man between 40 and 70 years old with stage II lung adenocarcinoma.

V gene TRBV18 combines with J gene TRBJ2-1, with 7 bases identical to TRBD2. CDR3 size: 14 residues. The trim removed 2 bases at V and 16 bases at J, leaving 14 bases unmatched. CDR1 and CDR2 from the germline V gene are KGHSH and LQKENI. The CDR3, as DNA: TGTGCCAGCTCACCAGAGTCAGCGGGGCGGGGGAGCTTCTTC. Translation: CASSPESAGRGSFF.

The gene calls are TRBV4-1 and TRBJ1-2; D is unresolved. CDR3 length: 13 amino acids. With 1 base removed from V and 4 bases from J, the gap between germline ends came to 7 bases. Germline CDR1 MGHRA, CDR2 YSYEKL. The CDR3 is CASSQGGVYGYTF. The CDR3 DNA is TGCGCCAGCAGCCAAGGAGGAGTCTATGGCTACACCTTC.

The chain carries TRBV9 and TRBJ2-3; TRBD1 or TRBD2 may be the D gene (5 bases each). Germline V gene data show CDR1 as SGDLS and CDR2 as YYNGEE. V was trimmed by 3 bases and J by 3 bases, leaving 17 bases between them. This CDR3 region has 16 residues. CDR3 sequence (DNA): TGTGCCAGCAGCGCCCATCATGAGGGGAGTACAGATACGCAGTATTTT. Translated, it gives CASSAHHEGSTDTQYF.

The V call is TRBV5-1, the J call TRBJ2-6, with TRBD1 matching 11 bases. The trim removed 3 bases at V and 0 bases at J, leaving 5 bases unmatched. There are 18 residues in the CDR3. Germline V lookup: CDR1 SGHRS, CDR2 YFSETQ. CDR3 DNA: TGCGCCAGCAGCTCCGGACAGGGGGCGACCTCTGGGGCCAACGTCCTGACTTTC. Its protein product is CASSSGQGATSGANVLTF.

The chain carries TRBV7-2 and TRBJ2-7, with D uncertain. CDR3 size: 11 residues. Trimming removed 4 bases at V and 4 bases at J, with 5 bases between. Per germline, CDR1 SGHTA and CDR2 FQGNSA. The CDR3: CASSSTYEQYF. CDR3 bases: TGTGCCAGCAGCTCTACTTACGAGCAGTACTTC. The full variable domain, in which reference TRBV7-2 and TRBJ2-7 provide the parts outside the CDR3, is GAGVSQSPSNKVTEKGKDVELRCDPISGHTALYWYRQSLGQGLEFLIYFQGNSAPDKSGLPSDRFSAERTGGSVSTLTIQRTQQEDSAVYLCASSSTYEQYFGPGTRLTVT.

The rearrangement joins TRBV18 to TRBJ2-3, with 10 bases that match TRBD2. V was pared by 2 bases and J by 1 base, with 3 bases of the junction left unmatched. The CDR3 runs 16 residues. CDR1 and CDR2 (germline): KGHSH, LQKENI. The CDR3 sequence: CASSPGLAGGTDTQYF. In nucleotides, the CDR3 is TGTGCCAGCTCACCAGGTCTAGCGGGGGGCACAGATACGCAGTATTTT.

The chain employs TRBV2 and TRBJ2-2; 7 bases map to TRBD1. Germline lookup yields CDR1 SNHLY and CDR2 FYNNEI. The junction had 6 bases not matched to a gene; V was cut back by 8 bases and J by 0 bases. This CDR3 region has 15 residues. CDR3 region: CASSSGTANTGELFF. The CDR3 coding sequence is TGTGCCAGCTCGTCCGGGACAGCGAACACCGGGGAGCTGTTTTTT.

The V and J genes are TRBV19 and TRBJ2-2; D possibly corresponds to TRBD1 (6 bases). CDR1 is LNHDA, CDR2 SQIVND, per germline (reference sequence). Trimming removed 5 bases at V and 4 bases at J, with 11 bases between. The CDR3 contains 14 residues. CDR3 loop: CASSLQGLTGELFF. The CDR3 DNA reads TGTGCCAGTAGTCTACAGGGTCTCACCGGGGAGCTGTTTTTT.

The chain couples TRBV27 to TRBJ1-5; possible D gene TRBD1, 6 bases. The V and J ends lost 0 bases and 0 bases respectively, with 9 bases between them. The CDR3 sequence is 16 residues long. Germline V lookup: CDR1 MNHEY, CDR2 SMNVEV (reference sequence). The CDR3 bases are TGTGCCAGCAGTTTATCGGGGGCAGATAGCAATCAGCCCCAGCATTTT. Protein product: CASSLSGADSNQPQHF.